This T cell receptor beta chain was retrieved from a study of tumor-infiltrating lymphocytes in primary liver carcinoma. About the study: Maximum tumor diameters ranged from 4.2 to 10 cm, stage T1-T3 N0M0. Findings and limits, study-wide: Tumor-blood pairs (like tumor-adjacent pairs) overlapped less than tumor region pairs did.

Co-extracting RNA and DNA was done with roughly 17-31 mg of unsorted bulk tissue as input. Primary liver carcinoma in the patients was surgically resected. Points on this clonotype: Its antigen is still unknown. Lacking the conserved final phenylalanine or tryptophan, this CDR3 likely reflects a read error.

Germline values: CDR1 SGHRS, CDR2 YFSETQ. V was cut by 3 bases and J by 4 bases, with 19 bases left in between. The CDR3 contains 16 residues. The authors made TCR beta cDNA from approximately 490 ng total RNA with a constant-region primer. Three-round nested multiplex PCR performed with slightly modified ARM-PCR produced the TCR beta libraries. The opening two PCR rounds, approximately 10 cycles each, paired TRBV1-TRBV30 forward primers with a C-beta reverse primer. TCRdb reprocessed the multiplex PCR reads via MiXCR and lists one record per CDR3 protein. The sample holds around 79,000 distinct CDR3 sequences; roughly 69% are singletons and the top ten take roughly 28%.

The specimen was tumor-adjacent normal liver tissue. This TCR was recovered from a man aged 35 to 55 with primary liver carcinoma and hepatitis B virus infection. The genes are TRBV5-1 and TRBJ1-1; D is uncertain. The CDR3: CASSSTPLGSSTEAFL. As DNA, the CDR3 is TGCGCCAGCAGCTCCACCCCATTGGGGTCGAGCACTGAAGCTTTCCTT.